Presented here are 14 T cell receptor beta chains from one specimen sequenced in a study of CD8 T cells in Susac syndrome. When the RNA was reverse transcribed, random hexamers were used with an input of roughly 0.45 to 1 ug. Using its own MiXCR run on the immunoSEQ multiplex PCR reads, TCRdb lists one record per CDR3 protein. The sample carries over 150,000 distinct CDR3 sequences, just under 95% recorded once. Specimen: CD4+ T cells from PBMCs. The receptors were sampled from a human donor with Susac syndrome.

J is TRBJ1-4 and V is TRBV30; D is unclear. V was cut by 2 bases and J by 7 bases, with 14 bases left in between. Germline loops: CDR1 GTSNPN, CDR2 SVGIG (reference sequence). This CDR3 is built from 14 residues. The CDR3 sequence: CAWSPQAGVEKLFF. In nucleotides, the CDR3 is TGTGCCTGGAGTCCGCAGGCGGGAGTTGAAAAACTGTTTTTT.

The chain is built from TRBV15 and TRBJ1-1; the match to TRBD1 covers 7 bases. The CDR3 totals 13 residues. Germline lookup yields CDR1 LNHNV and CDR2 YYDKDF (reference sequence). Trimming at V came to 5 bases and at J to 4 bases, leaving 4 bases not matched to a gene. The CDR3 protein is CATSRQGSTEAFF. In nucleotides, the CDR3 is TGTGCCACCAGCCGACAGGGTAGCACTGAAGCTTTCTTT.

This clonotype occurred a few times. The chain carries TRBV15 and TRBJ2-7, with D possibly called TRBD1 or TRBD2 (6 bases each). Trimming stripped 3 bases from V and 2 bases from J, with 17 bases between. This CDR3 contains 16 residues. Per germline, CDR1 LNHNV and CDR2 YYDKDF (reference sequence). CDR3 nucleotides: TGTGCCACCAGCAGGCGCCTAGGGGGGTTTGCCTACGAGCAGTACTTC. Translating it yields CATSRRLGGFAYEQYF.

V and J are TRBV20-1 and TRBJ2-5; D might be TRBD1 (5 bases). V was pared by 1 base and J by 0 bases, with 12 bases between. Per the germline V gene, CDR1 is DFQATT and CDR2 is SNEGSKA (reference sequence). This CDR3 has 15 amino acids. The CDR3: CSARAPWTNQETQYF. CDR3 DNA: TGCAGTGCTAGAGCCCCTTGGACAAACCAAGAGACCCAGTACTTC.

The CDR3 loop is CASSLMASGGTQYF. The CDR3 bases are TGTGCCAGCAGCTTAATGGCTAGCGGGGGTACGCAGTATTTT. The genes are TRBV7-3 and TRBJ2-3; 10 nucleotides match TRBD2. Germline loops: CDR1 SGHTA, CDR2 FQGTGA. V shed 1 base and J 8 bases; nucleotides not matched to a gene: 3. CDR3 size: 14 residues.

The rearrangement links TRBV28 to TRBJ1-2; possible D gene TRBD1, 5 bases. Trimming removed 10 bases from V and 5 bases from J, with 20 bases in between. The germline gives CDR1 MDHEN, CDR2 SYDVKM. CDR3 length equals 14 residues. CDR3 amino acids: CATSPDSSGYGYTF. The DNA for the CDR3 is TGTGCCACCAGCCCCGACAGCAGTGGGTATGGCTACACCTTC.

V is TRBV14 and J is TRBJ2-5, with unresolved D. Germline CDR1 SGHDN, CDR2 FVKESK. The CDR3 sequence is 16 residues long. V was clipped by 1 base and J by 5 bases, with 17 bases between them. The CDR3 region is CASSQARGLFEETQYF. In nucleotides, the CDR3 is TGTGCCAGCAGCCAAGCCCGTGGCCTTTTTGAGGAGACCCAGTACTTC.

The chain uses TRBV6-4 and TRBJ2-1; 8 bases are shared with TRBD2. CDR3 length: 13 residues. Trimming took 4 bases from V and 10 from J; bases not matched to a gene: 6. The germline gives CDR1 MRHNA, CDR2 SNTAGT. CDR3 sequence: CASSARGGREQFF. The CDR3 DNA sequence: TGTGCCAGCAGTGCCCGTGGCGGGAGGGAGCAGTTCTTC.

This clonotype was recorded a few times. The CDR3 here is CSATQGWETQYF. The CDR3 nucleotides read TGCAGTGCTACCCAGGGATGGGAGACCCAGTACTTC. The J gene is TRBJ2-5, the V gene TRBV20-1; maybe TRBD1 (5 bases). Germline assignment: CDR1 DFQATT and CDR2 SNEGSKA (reference sequence). The CDR3 is 12 amino acids. Trimming removed 4 bases at V and 5 bases at J, with 11 bases between.

V and J are TRBV3-1 and TRBJ2-7, with TRBD2 matching over 13 bases. V lost 2 bases and J lost 2; bases outside the gene matches: 6. The CDR3 sequence is 17 residues long. Germline lookup yields CDR1 LGHDT and CDR2 YNNKEL (reference sequence). The CDR3 protein is CASSQPPGLAGAYEQYF. The CDR3 DNA sequence: TGTGCCAGCAGCCAACCCCCAGGACTAGCGGGGGCCTACGAGCAGTACTTC.

The V call is TRBV11-2, the J call TRBJ2-1, with a weak D call TRBD2 (7 bases). The CDR3 spans 17 residues. Germline lookup yields CDR1 SGHAT and CDR2 FQNNGV. Trimming took off 2 bases at V and 4 bases at J, with 18 bases between the two ends. The chain's CDR3 is CASSLLLGASGYNEQFF. The CDR3 bases are TGTGCCAGCAGCTTACTCTTGGGGGCTAGCGGATACAATGAGCAGTTCTTC. Together with reference TRBV11-2 and TRBJ2-1, the CDR3 gives the full variable domain: EAGVAQSPRYKIIEKRQSVAFWCNPISGHATLYWYQQILGQGPKLLIQFQNNGVVDDSQLPKDRFSAERLKGVDSTLKIQPAKLEDSAVYLCASSLLLGASGYNEQFFGPGTRLTVL.

The V call is TRBV6-5, the J call TRBJ1-4, with TRBD1 as a possible D gene (6 bases). Germline lookup yields CDR1 MNHEY and CDR2 SVGAGI. CDR3 size: 15 residues. V lost 6 bases, J lost 0 bases, and 11 bases lay in between. CDR3 nucleotide sequence: TGTGCCAGCAGAGCCTGGACAGCAACTAATGAAAAACTGTTTTTT. Translation: CASRAWTATNEKLFF.

As DNA, the CDR3 is TGCGCCAGCAGCTTGTGGTCAGCGGGGGCCGGGGAGCAGTTCTTC. It codes for CASSLWSAGAGEQFF. The chain links TRBV5-1 to TRBJ2-1, with 8 bases fitting TRBD2. Trimming removed 1 base from V and 10 bases from J; junction bases left unmatched: 10. This CDR3 is built from 15 residues. Looked up from germline, CDR1 is SGHRS and CDR2 is YFSETQ.

V usage is TRBV28 and J usage is TRBJ1-2; D call uncertain. The V gene's germline CDR1 is MDHEN and CDR2 SYDVKM. The V gene lost 6 bases and the J gene lost 8 bases, with 13 bases spanning the gap. The CDR3 is 12 amino acids. The CDR3 nucleotides are TGTGCCAGCAGCTCAAGTTTGGGAGGCTACACCTTC. Its translation: CASSSSLGGYTF.